A selection of T cell receptor beta chains follows, all from one sample in a study of T cells in Graves' hyperthyroidism and ophthalmopathy. TCRdb ran MiXCR on the multiplex PCR reads and lists one entry per CDR3 protein. The table has 300,000 to 400,000 distinct CDR3 sequences, approximately 18% seen once. The sequenced sample was blood. The source is a woman aged 50 to 60 with Graves' hyperthyroidism. CDR3s include the opening cysteine and the closing phenylalanine or tryptophan. D genes are given only for firm matches. The size of a clone is reported for some rows only, either as once, few or many, or as a class for expanded clones.

TRBD1 TRBJ1-5 NA TRBV4-1 CASSQLDRGNQPQHF TGCGCCAGCAGCCAATTAGACAGGGGCAATCAGCCCCAGCATTTT
NA TRBJ1-3 many TRBV3-1 CASSHRISGNTIYF TGTGCCAGCAGCCATCGAATCTCTGGAAACACCATATATTTT
TRBD1 TRBJ1-2 many TRBV6-1 CASSEPGQGPYGYTF TGTGCCAGCAGTGAACCCGGACAGGGTCCTTATGGCTACACCTTC
NA TRBJ2-3 few TRBV7-6 CASSQVPADTQYF TGTGCCAGCAGCCAAGTACCCGCAGATACGCAGTATTTT
NA TRBJ1-1 NA TRBV30 CARGRMNTEAFF TGTGCCCGGGGGAGAATGAACACTGAAGCTTTCTTT
TRBD1 TRBJ1-1 many TRBV2 CASSGTGRDTEAFF TGTGCCAGCAGCGGGACAGGGCGGGATACTGAAGCTTTCTTT
NA TRBJ2-5 NA TRBV5-1 CASSSTGSETQYF TGCGCCAGCAGCTCCACGGGGTCAGAGACCCAGTACTTC
NA TRBJ2-5 few TRBV4-1 CASSQAELYQETQYF TGCGCCAGCAGCCAAGCTGAACTGTACCAAGAGACCCAGTACTTC
NA TRBJ1-4 many TRBV6-1 CASSPWEGEEKLFF TGTGCCAGCAGTCCCTGGGAGGGCGAAGAAAAACTGTTTTTT
NA TRBJ1-3 few TRBV29-1 CSVGTAEGGNTIYF TGCAGCGTTGGGACAGCCGAAGGTGGAAACACCATATATTTT
TRBD2 TRBJ2-7 few TRBV3-1 CASSQDLTGGTDEQYF TGTGCCAGCAGCCAAGATCTAACGGGAGGCACGGACGAGCAGTACTTC
TRBD2 TRBJ2-1 NA TRBV7-2 CASSLAPQTGGPRNEQFF TGTGCCAGCAGCTTAGCCCCCCAGACGGGAGGGCCAAGGAATGAGCAGTTCTTC
TRBD1 TRBJ2-3 NA TRBV12-3/TRBV12-4 CASSRTTGGIDTQYF TGTGCCAGCAGCCGTACGACAGGGGGAATAGATACGCAGTATTTT
TRBD1 TRBJ1-4 few TRBV27 CASSRGTGGRGEKLFF TGTGCCAGCAGTAGGGGGACAGGGGGAAGAGGAGAAAAACTGTTTTTT
TRBD1 TRBJ1-4 many TRBV28 CASLRGGPTNEKLFF TGTGCCAGCTTACGAGGGGGCCCAACTAATGAAAAACTGTTTTTT
TRBD2 TRBJ2-1 NA TRBV28 CASSLLAGSVEQFF TGTGCCAGCAGTTTGCTAGCGGGATCAGTTGAGCAGTTCTTC
NA TRBJ2-1 few TRBV12-3/TRBV12-4 CASSTIGGSPAYNEQFF TGTGCCTCCTCAACCATTGGGGGCTCCCCAGCCTACAATGAGCAGTTCTTC
NA TRBJ1-2 few TRBV6-5 CASSSQGLYGYTF TGTGCCAGCAGTTCACAGGGTCTCTATGGCTACACCTTC
TRBD1 TRBJ1-5 NA TRBV6-2/TRBV6-3 CASSTPGRGDNQPQHF TGTGCCAGCAGTACTCCGGGCAGGGGGGACAATCAGCCCCAGCATTTT
NA TRBJ2-1 few TRBV20-1 CSALSTKLSYNEQFF TGCAGTGCCCTCTCGACAAAACTCTCCTACAATGAGCAGTTCTTC
TRBD1 TRBJ2-1 many TRBV24-1 CATHPGTGGAEQFF TGTGCCACCCATCCCGGGACAGGGGGCGCGGAGCAGTTCTTC
NA TRBJ1-1 many TRBV2 CASSERKSDRAFF TGTGCCAGCAGTGAAAGGAAGTCCGATAGGGCTTTCTTT
TRBD2 TRBJ2-7 few TRBV14 CASSLTSGRSSYEQYF TGTGCCAGCAGTCTGACTAGCGGAAGGAGCTCCTACGAGCAGTACTTC
NA TRBJ2-7 NA TRBV2 CASNEGYEQYF TGTGCCAGCAATGAGGGTTACGAGCAGTACTTC
TRBD2 TRBJ2-1 NA TRBV5-5 CASSKTSGGGSGQFF TGTGCCAGCAGCAAAACTAGCGGGGGGGGGTCTGGGCAGTTCTTC
TRBD2 TRBJ2-3 many TRBV11-2 CASSLGLRRGDGTDTQYF TGTGCCAGCAGCTTGGGACTAAGAAGAGGTGATGGCACAGATACGCAGTATTTT
TRBD2 TRBJ2-1 NA TRBV7-9 CASSLVGTSGRHEQFF TGTGCCAGCAGCTTAGTGGGGACTAGCGGGAGACATGAGCAGTTCTTC
NA TRBJ1-5 NA TRBV12-3/TRBV12-4 CASTTFFHGGNQPQHF TGTGCCAGCACCACCTTCTTCCACGGTGGCAATCAGCCCCAGCATTTT
TRBD1 TRBJ2-1 few TRBV6-1 CASSRPGTGVKYNEQFF TGTGCCAGCAGTCGCCCCGGGACAGGGGTGAAATACAATGAGCAGTTCTTC